This is a list of T cell receptor beta chains from one sample in a study of OX40 agonist ivuxolimab in advanced cancers. Repertoires were generated with immunoSEQ multiplex PCR, while TCRdb's copy carries only in-frame clones and drops some. The table lists approximately 33,000 clones, 85% to 95% of them singletons. The sample consisted of CD4+ or CD8+ T cells sorted from blood, taken in a trial of the OX40 agonist ivuxolimab. Source of these receptors: an adult with an advanced solid tumor such as melanoma, head and neck, liver or kidney cancer. The CDR3 runs from the conserved cysteine through the conserved F or W. The order of the fields is clone size, J gene, V gene, D gene, CDR3 length, CDR3 protein, CDR3 DNA. The D gene is left open where the match is weak. A row's size may be missing; if present it is once, few, many or a size class.

size: -
J: TRBJ1-6
V: TRBV27
D: -
length: 12
CDR3: CASSPYNSPLHF
DNA: TGTGCCAGCAGTCCCTATAATTCACCCCTCCACTTT

size: -
J: TRBJ1-2
V: TRBV25-1
D: -
length: 14
CDR3: CASSGDGSGYGYTF
DNA: TGTGCCAGCAGTGGGGACGGGTCGGGCTATGGCTACACCTTC

size: -
J: TRBJ1-5
V: TRBV6-5
D: -
length: 15
CDR3: CASRQGLVSNQPQHF
DNA: TGTGCCAGCAGACAGGGACTGGTCAGCAATCAGCCCCAGCATTTT

size: -
J: TRBJ2-2
V: TRBV19
D: -
length: 14
CDR3: CASSNSQETGELFF
DNA: TGTGCCAGTAGTAACAGTCAAGAGACCGGGGAGCTGTTTTTT

size: -
J: TRBJ2-1
V: TRBV5-1
D: -
length: 14
CDR3: CASSLVHGDNEQFF
DNA: TGCGCCAGCAGCTTGGTGCACGGCGACAATGAGCAGTTCTTC

size: -
J: TRBJ1-5
V: TRBV28
D: -
length: 14
CDR3: CASIEGLGNQPQHF
DNA: TGTGCCAGCATCGAAGGGCTCGGCAATCAGCCCCAGCATTTT

size: -
J: TRBJ1-6
V: TRBV7-9
D: -
length: 13
CDR3: CASSPGGNSPLHF
DNA: TGTGCCAGCAGCCCCGGTGGTAATTCACCCCTCCACTTT

size: once
J: TRBJ2-1
V: TRBV15
D: TRBD1
length: 17
CDR3: CATSRDRGTGEYNEQFF
DNA: TGTGCCACCAGCAGAGATCGGGGGACAGGGGAATACAATGAGCAGTTCTTC

size: -
J: TRBJ1-5
V: TRBV7-6
D: -
length: 14
CDR3: CASSPDWSNQPQHF
DNA: TGTGCCAGCAGCCCGGACTGGAGCAATCAGCCCCAGCATTTT

size: -
J: TRBJ1-5
V: TRBV6-5
D: -
length: 15
CDR3: CASSVWGDSNQPQHF
DNA: TGTGCCAGCAGTGTTTGGGGGGATAGCAATCAGCCCCAGCATTTT

size: once
J: TRBJ1-2
V: TRBV11-2
D: -
length: 12
CDR3: CASSYGSYGYTF
DNA: TGTGCCAGCAGCTACGGCTCCTATGGCTACACCTTC

size: -
J: TRBJ1-5
V: TRBV28
D: TRBD1
length: 15
CDR3: CASSVWDSSLFPQHF
DNA: TGTGCCAGCAGTGTCTGGGACAGCAGCTTATTTCCCCAGCATTTT

size: -
J: TRBJ2-7
V: TRBV10-2
D: -
length: 14
CDR3: CASTEPFPGYEQYF
DNA: TGCGCCAGCACCGAACCGTTCCCTGGGTACGAGCAGTACTTC

size: -
J: TRBJ1-5
V: TRBV30
D: -
length: 12
CDR3: CAWSEGGQPQHF
DNA: TGTGCCTGGAGTGAAGGGGGGCAGCCCCAGCATTTT

size: -
J: TRBJ2-1
V: TRBV2
D: TRBD2
length: 16
CDR3: CASTAKLAGGYNEQFF
DNA: TGTGCCAGCACCGCAAAGCTAGCGGGAGGCTACAATGAGCAGTTCTTC

size: -
J: TRBJ2-7
V: TRBV27
D: TRBD1
length: 15
CDR3: CASSLSGTGPYEQYF
DNA: TGTGCCAGCAGTTTATCGGGGACAGGCCCCTACGAGCAGTACTTC

size: once
J: TRBJ1-2
V: TRBV6-1
D: -
length: 12
CDR3: CASSESNYGYTF
DNA: TGTGCCAGCAGTGAGTCTAACTATGGCTACACCTTC

size: -
J: TRBJ1-1
V: TRBV7-6
D: -
length: 14
CDR3: CASSHDSASTEAFF
DNA: TGTGCCAGCAGCCATGACAGCGCGTCCACTGAAGCTTTCTTT

size: -
J: TRBJ2-2
V: TRBV5-5
D: -
length: 18
CDR3: CASSLVRGDLGNTGELFF
DNA: TGTGCCAGCAGCTTGGTCAGAGGGGATCTCGGGAACACCGGGGAGCTGTTTTTT

size: -
J: TRBJ2-7
V: TRBV5-1
D: -
length: 13
CDR3: CASSVAGGPGQYF
DNA: TGCGCCAGCAGCGTCGCCGGGGGCCCGGGGCAGTACTTC

size: -
J: TRBJ2-2
V: TRBV7-9
D: -
length: 19
CDR3: CASNLDRANAGTNTGELFF
DNA: TGTGCCAGCAATCTCGACAGAGCCAACGCCGGGACTAACACCGGGGAGCTGTTTTTT

size: once
J: TRBJ2-3
V: TRBV2
D: TRBD2
length: 18
CDR3: CASTTMGTTHTSTDTQYF
DNA: TGTGCCAGCACCACAATGGGGACTACTCATACTAGCACAGATACGCAGTATTTT

size: -
J: TRBJ2-7
V: TRBV6-5
D: TRBD1
length: 15
CDR3: CASPPLDRGLSEQYF
DNA: TGTGCCAGCCCCCCATTGGACAGGGGGCTTTCCGAGCAGTACTTC

size: -
J: TRBJ2-5
V: TRBV5-6
D: TRBD2
length: 18
CDR3: CASSLNGAGGLSRETQYF
DNA: TGTGCCAGCAGCTTGAACGGAGCGGGAGGGTTATCCAGAGAGACCCAGTACTTC

size: few
J: TRBJ1-5
V: TRBV6-5
D: TRBD1
length: 15
CDR3: CASRGTGYSNQPQHF
DNA: TGTGCCAGCAGGGGGACAGGGTATAGCAATCAGCCCCAGCATTTT

size: -
J: TRBJ2-3
V: TRBV5-6
D: TRBD2
length: 15
CDR3: CASSWIAGATDTQYF
DNA: TGTGCCAGCAGCTGGATAGCGGGGGCCACAGATACGCAGTATTTT

size: -
J: TRBJ2-7
V: TRBV5-4
D: -
length: 14
CDR3: CASYTSLDSSEQYF
DNA: TGTGCCAGCTATACTTCCCTCGACAGCTCCGAGCAGTACTTC

size: few
J: TRBJ2-3
V: TRBV21-1
D: -
length: 16
CDR3: CASSKAPGQGDDTQYF
DNA: TGTGCCAGCAGCAAGGCCCCGGGACAGGGGGACGATACGCAGTATTTT

size: -
J: TRBJ2-1
V: TRBV19
D: -
length: 12
CDR3: CASSISVNEQFF
DNA: TGTGCCAGTAGTATTTCAGTCAATGAGCAGTTCTTC

size: -
J: TRBJ1-1
V: TRBV28
D: -
length: 14
CDR3: CASSFGRMNTEAFF
DNA: TGTGCCAGCAGTTTTGGCAGAATGAACACTGAAGCTTTCTTT

size: -
J: TRBJ1-2
V: TRBV27
D: -
length: 17
CDR3: CASSSGAQVWYAQGYTF
DNA: TGTGCCAGCAGTTCCGGTGCTCAGGTCTGGTATGCGCAGGGCTACACCTTC

size: -
J: TRBJ2-7
V: TRBV27
D: TRBD1
length: 14
CDR3: CASSYAGQGREQYF
DNA: TGTGCCAGCAGTTATGCGGGACAGGGGAGAGAGCAGTACTTC

size: -
J: TRBJ1-1
V: TRBV28
D: -
length: 12
CDR3: CASTKRGPEAFF
DNA: TGTGCCAGCACCAAACGGGGGCCTGAAGCTTTCTTT

size: -
J: TRBJ2-3
V: TRBV2
D: -
length: 15
CDR3: CASRSGQFSTDTQYF
DNA: TGTGCCAGCAGGTCCGGACAGTTTAGCACAGATACGCAGTATTTT